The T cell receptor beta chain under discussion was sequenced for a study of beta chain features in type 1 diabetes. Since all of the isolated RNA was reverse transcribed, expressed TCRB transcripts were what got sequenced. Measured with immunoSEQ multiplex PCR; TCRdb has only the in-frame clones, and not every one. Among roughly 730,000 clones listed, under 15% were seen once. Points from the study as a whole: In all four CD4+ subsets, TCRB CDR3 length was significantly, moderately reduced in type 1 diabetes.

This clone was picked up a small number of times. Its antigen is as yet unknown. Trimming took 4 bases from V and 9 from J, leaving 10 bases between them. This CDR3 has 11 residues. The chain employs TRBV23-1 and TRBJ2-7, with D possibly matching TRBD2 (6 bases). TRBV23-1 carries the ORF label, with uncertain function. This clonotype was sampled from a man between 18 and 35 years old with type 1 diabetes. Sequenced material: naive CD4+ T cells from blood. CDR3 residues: CASSRREVQYF. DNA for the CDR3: TGCGCCAGCAGTCGCAGGGAGGTGCAGTACTTC.